The next 15 T cell receptor beta chains were all read from a single sample in a study of T cell repertoires in cytomegalovirus infection (dated by TCRdb to the late 2010s). This sample was sequenced with an Illumina HiSeq 1500. The raw public reads went through TCRdb reprocessing: fastp at Q25, MiXCR clone calling, in-frame beta chains kept. Every CDR3 protein is listed once, alongside the most common genes and DNA of its rows. The sample table records some 130,000 distinct CDR3 sequences; 20% to 30% of these occur just once. The ten largest make up 30% to 40% of the sample. These TCRs' antigens remain unknown. Material: PBMCs, sequenced either directly or after in vitro stimulation (not recorded which). The receptors stem from a human donor in good health (CMV status not recorded). Some clones in this sample may be carry-over from other donors' samples.

In this sample, this clonotype turned up many times. The chain uses TRBV2 and TRBJ2-1; D is undetermined. Germline V gene sequence: CDR1 SNHLY, CDR2 FYNNEI. The CDR3 has 13 residues. V was shortened by 7 bases and J by 1 base, with 8 bases between the two germline ends. In nucleotides, the CDR3 is TGTGCCAGCACGAAGCGATCCTACAATGAGCAGTTCTTC. This sequence encodes CASTKRSYNEQFF.

The rearrangement joins TRBV15 to TRBJ2-1, with D uncertain. CDR1 is LNHNV and CDR2 is YYDKDF in the germline V gene (reference sequence). The CDR3 runs to 15 residues. V was pared by 3 bases and J by 5 bases, with 14 bases between. In nucleotides, the CDR3 is TGTGCCACCAGCAGGAGCGTTGGATATAACAATGAGCAGTTCTTC. Its protein product is CATSRSVGYNNEQFF.

This clonotype appeared a few times. The V gene is TRBV7-2, the J gene TRBJ2-3; 8 bases agree with TRBD2. The junction had 11 bases not matched to a gene; V was cut back by 5 bases and J by 7 bases. CDR1 and CDR2 (germline): SGHTA, FQGNSA. The CDR3 has 15 residues. CDR3 sequence reads: CASSDLAGFPNTQYF. The CDR3 bases are TGTGCCAGCAGCGACCTAGCGGGCTTCCCCAATACGCAGTATTTT. Based on the CDR3 plus reference TRBV7-2 and TRBJ2-3, the full variable domain is GAGVSQSPSNKVTEKGKDVELRCDPISGHTALYWYRQSLGQGLEFLIYFQGNSAPDKSGLPSDRFSAERTGGSVSTLTIQRTQQEDSAVYLCASSDLAGFPNTQYFGPGTRLTVL.

The chain combines TRBV20-1 with TRBJ2-2, with 12 bases fitting TRBD2. Germline CDR1 and CDR2: DFQATT and SNEGSKA (reference sequence). J was trimmed by 6 bases and V by 6 bases; bases with no gene match: 5. The CDR3 covers 14 residues. The DNA of the CDR3 is TGCAGTGCCCAGGGACTAGCGGGCGCCGGGGAGCTGTTTTTT. Translated, it gives CSAQGLAGAGELFF.

This clonotype was counted many times. Written as DNA, the CDR3 is TGTGCCATCAGTGAGTCGATGGAGCGGGGACCCTACAATGAGCAGTTCTTC. Protein: CAISESMERGPYNEQFF. The chain is built from TRBV10-3 and TRBJ2-1, with 7 positions matching TRBD2. Trimming at V came to 0 bases and at J to 2 bases, leaving 7 bases not matched to a gene. Germline values: CDR1 ENHRY, CDR2 SYGVKD. The CDR3 is made up of 17 amino acids.

The chain's CDR3 is CASSLFLRQPNNEQFF. The CDR3 coding sequence is TGTGCCAGCAGCTTATTCCTGCGGCAACCAAACAATGAGCAGTTCTTC. This rearrangement joins TRBV7-2 to TRBJ2-1; no firm D call. The germline gives CDR1 SGHTA, CDR2 FQGNSA. This CDR3 has 16 amino acids. V was cut by 2 bases and J by 5 bases, with 16 bases left in between.

The chain couples TRBV7-2 to TRBJ2-1; 15 bases agree with TRBD2. There are 15 residues in the CDR3. With V trimmed by 1 base and J by 11 bases, 3 bases remained unmatched. Germline CDR1 is SGHTA and CDR2 is FQGNSA. CDR3 in amino acids: CASSLGGLAGGKQFF. The CDR3 nucleotides read TGTGCCAGCAGCTTAGGAGGACTAGCGGGAGGGAAGCAGTTCTTC. The full variable domain, completed using reference TRBV7-2 and TRBJ2-1, is GAGVSQSPSNKVTEKGKDVELRCDPISGHTALYWYRQSLGQGLEFLIYFQGNSAPDKSGLPSDRFSAERTGGSVSTLTIQRTQQEDSAVYLCASSLGGLAGGKQFFGPGTRLTVL.

The chain combines TRBV28 with TRBJ1-2; 7 bases line up with TRBD1. Looked up from germline, CDR1 is MDHEN and CDR2 is SYDVKM. The CDR3 is 13 residues long. V was pared by 6 bases and J by 3 bases, with 4 bases of the junction left unmatched. The chain's CDR3 is CASRTQGDYGYTF. The CDR3, as DNA: TGTGCCAGCAGAACCCAGGGGGACTATGGCTACACCTTC.

This clonotype was seen only a few times. This rearrangement joins TRBV4-1 to TRBJ1-6, with D tentatively TRBD1 (6 bases). V lost 0 bases to trimming and J lost 7 bases, with 16 bases between them. The CDR3 length is 17 residues. Germline V gene sequence: CDR1 MGHRA, CDR2 YSYEKL. The CDR3 protein is CASSQDRGGARNSPLHF. The CDR3 DNA is TGCGCCAGCAGCCAAGATAGGGGGGGGGCGAGGAATTCACCCCTCCACTTT.

This clonotype was seen more than once but under ten times. The rearrangement links TRBV7-6 to TRBJ2-2; 12 bases line up with TRBD2. The CDR3 has 15 residues. The junction had 8 bases not matched to a gene; V was cut back by 4 bases and J by 11 bases. Germline CDR1 and CDR2: SGHVS and FNYEAQ. Written as DNA, the CDR3 is TGTGCCAGCAGCTACGGACTAGCGGGGATAGGCGAGCTGTTTTTT. Translating it yields CASSYGLAGIGELFF.

This clonotype was detected many times. The chain joins TRBV7-2 to TRBJ2-5, with D uncertain. Germline V gene lookup returns CDR1 SGHTA and CDR2 FQGNSA. The V end was cut by 2 bases, the J end by 5 bases, with 9 bases between. The CDR3 covers 13 residues. The CDR3 is CASSLNLPETQYF. The CDR3 DNA follows: TGTGCCAGCAGCTTAAATCTCCCCGAGACCCAGTACTTC.

The chain is built from TRBV10-3 and TRBJ1-2, with D possibly matching TRBD1 (6 bases). V was clipped by 7 bases and J by 1 base, with 10 bases between them. CDR1 and CDR2 from the germline V gene are ENHRY and SYGVKD. The CDR3 loop spans 13 amino acids. The chain's CDR3 is CAINQGNNYGYTF. CDR3 bases: TGTGCCATCAATCAGGGGAATAACTATGGCTACACCTTC.

The CDR3 DNA reads as TGCGCCAGCAGCCGAGAGACAGGGGAGTACGAGCAGTACTTC. Translation gives CASSRETGEYEQYF. V is TRBV4-1 and J is TRBJ2-7; 8 nucleotides line up with TRBD1. J was trimmed by 4 bases and V by 4 bases; bases with no gene match: 6. Germline V gives CDR1 MGHRA, CDR2 YSYEKL. This CDR3 region has 14 residues.

This clonotype was recorded at least ten times. The chain has TRBV18 and TRBJ1-5; D is possibly TRBD1 (5 bases). The CDR3 has 14 residues. V lost 5 bases to trimming and J lost 1 base, with 9 bases between them. The germline V gene encodes CDR1 KGHSH and CDR2 LQKENI. CDR3 protein: CASSRDLSNQPQHF. CDR3 nucleotides: TGTGCCAGCTCAAGGGACTTGAGCAATCAGCCCCAGCATTTT.

This clonotype occurred a few times. The chain combines TRBV2 with TRBJ2-7; TRBD2 agrees at 13 bases. This CDR3 spans 12 amino acids. The germline V gene encodes CDR1 SNHLY and CDR2 FYNNEI. J lost 12 bases, V lost 5 bases, and 4 bases had no gene match. The CDR3 reads CASSPGLAGLYV. The CDR3 DNA sequence: TGTGCCAGCAGTCCGGGACTAGCGGGACTGTACGTC.